Following are 26 T cell receptor beta chains from one sample sequenced in a study of regulatory T cells in long-lasting Graves disease. This sample's time point: persistent/refractory GD, antithyroid drugs over 5 years with positive TRAb. RNA from PBMCs was the source of the TCR library. CDR3 regions were amplified by Arm-PCR using iRepertoire HTBI primers to build TCR beta libraries. MiXCR, run by TCRdb on the multiplex PCR reads, gives a single entry per CDR3 protein. The sample records roughly 360,000 distinct CDR3 sequences, more than 20% being singletons. Sequenced here: peripheral blood mononuclear cells (PBMCs), sampled when the disease was refractory, from a patient treated with antithyroid drugs. The receptors were sampled from a woman between 40 and 50 years old with Graves disease.

A few counts support this clonotype. This sequence joins TRBV12-3 or TRBV12-4 and TRBJ2-7; D ambiguous. V was cut by 0 bases and J by 1 base, with 10 bases left in between. The CDR3 contains 15 residues. CDR3: CASSLAWTYSYEQYF. CDR3 nucleotide sequence: TGTGCCAGCAGTTTAGCTTGGACGTATTCCTACGAGCAGTACTTC.

As for this clonotype: Relative to the germline gene, one junction end is altered; a read error may explain this. V is TRBV11-2 and J is TRBJ1-5, with 9 bases matching TRBD1. Per germline, CDR1 SGHAT and CDR2 FQNNGV. The length of the CDR3 is 16 residues. This CDR3 reads CAGSLAGTGLVQPQHF. The DNA for the CDR3 is TGTGCCGGCAGCTTAGCCGGGACAGGGCTGGTTCAGCCCCAGCATTTT.

The V and J genes are TRBV28 and TRBJ2-3; 11 nucleotides line up with TRBD2. With 6 bases clipped from V and 3 bases from J, the junction kept 20 bases outside the gene matches. The CDR3 contains 20 residues. CDR1 is MDHEN, CDR2 SYDVKM, per germline. The CDR3 region is CASSSDPGLAVPGPTDTQYF. CDR3 bases: TGTGCCAGCAGCTCTGACCCGGGACTAGCGGTTCCAGGGCCAACAGATACGCAGTATTTT.

The chain carries TRBV6-2 or TRBV6-3 and TRBJ2-1, with TRBD2 matching 10 bases. From germline, CDR1 is MNHEY and CDR2 SVGEGT. V lost 0 bases and J lost 4; bases outside the gene matches: 12. This CDR3 spans 19 amino acids. The CDR3, as DNA: TGTGCCAGCAGTTACTCCGGACTAGCGGTAATTATCGAGTACAATGAGCAGTTCTTC. It is translated as CASSYSGLAVIIEYNEQFF.

This clonotype came up once. This chain uses TRBV11-2 with TRBJ2-3; D possibly corresponds to TRBD2 (5 bases). Trimming removed 1 base from V and 0 bases from J, with 8 bases in between. The CDR3 extends over 15 amino acids. CDR1 SGHAT and CDR2 FQNNGV come from the germline V gene. The CDR3 region has the DNA TGTGCCAGCAGCTTAGGGCCGGGAAGCACAGATACGCAGTATTTT. Its translation: CASSLGPGSTDTQYF.

This clonotype appeared a few times. The chain has TRBV6-1 and TRBJ1-4, with D possibly being TRBD1 (5 bases). The germline V and J ends were trimmed by 5 bases and 3 bases, with 13 bases remaining between them. Germline assignment: CDR1 MNHNS and CDR2 SASEGT. The CDR3 totals 15 residues. CDR3 nucleotide sequence: TGTGCCAGCAGTAACTTCGGGACCTCTAATGAAAAACTGTTTTTT. Its translation is CASSNFGTSNEKLFF.

This clonotype was picked up many times. The rearrangement uses TRBV7-8 and TRBJ1-4; weak D call: TRBD1 (6 bases). From germline, CDR1 is SGHVS and CDR2 FQNEAQ. V was cut by 5 bases and J by 2 bases, with 15 bases left in between. The CDR3 is 16 amino acids. The DNA for the CDR3 is TGTGCCAGCAGCCCTCCGGGACATGGGACTAATGAAAAACTGTTTTTT. Amino acid sequence: CASSPPGHGTNEKLFF.

The CDR3: CASSQLGLAATGELFF. The CDR3 DNA follows: TGTGCCAGCAGCCAGCTCGGACTAGCGGCCACCGGGGAGCTGTTTTTT. The chain recombines TRBV4-2 with TRBJ2-2; 10 bases line up with TRBD2. V lost 3 bases to trimming and J lost 4 bases; unmatched junction nucleotides: 5. CDR3 size: 16 residues. CDR1 is LGHNA, CDR2 YNFKEQ, per germline.

This clonotype was seen repeatedly, ten times or more. The rearrangement links TRBV11-2 to TRBJ1-2; the match to TRBD1 covers 7 bases. The CDR3 consists of 16 residues. With 5 bases clipped from V and 6 bases from J, the junction kept 15 bases outside the gene matches. Germline V gene data show CDR1 as SGHAT and CDR2 as FQNNGV. The CDR3 DNA reads as TGTGCCAGCAGCGCAATTTCAGGGGGACATCAGGATGGCTACACCTTC. Translation gives CASSAISGGHQDGYTF.

Regarding this clonotype: A far larger clone is one base from this, pointing to a likely read error. The CDR3 region is CASSLTFIQCF. CDR3 nucleotides: TGTGCCAGCAGCTTAACCTTTATCCAGTGCTTC. This sequence joins TRBV7-8 and TRBJ2-5; D gene ambiguous. The germline V gene encodes CDR1 SGHVS and CDR2 FQNEAQ. CDR3 length: 11 residues.

Ten or more counts support this clonotype. The CDR3 protein is CASSSRDRGLETQYF. In DNA, the CDR3 is TGTGCCAGCAGCTCTCGGGACAGGGGATTAGAGACCCAGTACTTC. This chain uses TRBV7-3 with TRBJ2-5; 10 bases line up with TRBD1. The CDR3 length is 15 residues. Germline V lookup: CDR1 SGHTA, CDR2 FQGTGA. After removal of 4 bases from V and 4 bases from J, the junction contained 6 bases not matched to a gene.

The CDR3 is CAWSAGAGANVLTF. Written as DNA, the CDR3 is TGTGCCTGGAGTGCCGGGGCTGGGGCCAACGTCCTGACTTTC. V gene TRBV30 combines with J gene TRBJ2-6; weak D call: TRBD2 (5 bases). This CDR3 contains 14 residues. The V gene's germline CDR1 is GTSNPN and CDR2 SVGIG (reference sequence). The V and J ends lost 1 base and 2 bases respectively, with 6 bases between them.

Concerning this clonotype: This may be a read error: a much more frequent sequence differs by one nucleotide. The J gene is TRBJ2-7, the V gene TRBV11-1; D is uncertain. The length of the CDR3 is 14 residues. CDR1 and CDR2 (germline): SGHAT, FQDESV (reference sequence). V lost 4 bases and J lost 5, with 15 bases in between. The CDR3 nucleotides are TGTGCCAGCAGCTCCGCCCGGGCTATGAACGAGCAGTACTTC. The encoded protein is CASSSARAMNEQYF. Drawing the rest from reference TRBV11-1 and TRBJ2-7, the complete variable domain is EAEVAQSPRYKITEKSQAVAFWCDPISGHATLYWYRQILGQGPELLVQFQDESVVDDSQLPKDRFSAERLKGVDSTLKIQPAELGDSAMYLCASSSARAMNEQYFGPGTRLTVT.

This clonotype was seen at least ten times. CDR3 sequence reads: CASSQNKPGGETQYF. The CDR3 coding sequence is TGTGCCAGCAGCCAAAACAAACCCGGAGGGGAGACCCAGTACTTC. V is TRBV7-9 and J is TRBJ2-5, with D possibly being TRBD2 (6 bases). Germline assignment: CDR1 SEHNR and CDR2 FQNEAQ (reference sequence). The V end was cut by 5 bases, the J end by 5 bases, with 18 bases between. The CDR3 has 15 amino acids.

The chain couples TRBV19 to TRBJ2-5; possible D gene TRBD2, 5 bases. The germline V gene has CDR1 LNHDA and CDR2 SQIVND (reference sequence). This CDR3 region has 13 residues. V dropped 7 bases and J dropped 3 bases, with 12 bases sitting between them. CDR3 bases: TGTGCCAGTAATTTTTGGGGAGAAGAGACCCAGTACTTC. This sequence encodes CASNFWGEETQYF.

This rearrangement joins TRBV27 to TRBJ2-2; 10 positions match TRBD2. This CDR3 is 19 amino acids long. Losses at the gene ends were 1 base for V and 0 bases for J; bases not matched to a gene: 8. The germline CDR1 and CDR2 sequences are MNHEY and SMNVEV (reference sequence). This CDR3 reads CASSLWTSGTWANTGELFF. Here the CDR3 DNA reads TGTGCCAGCAGTTTATGGACTAGCGGCACTTGGGCGAACACCGGGGAGCTGTTTTTT.

This clonotype is a singleton in its sample. The chain employs TRBV20-1 and TRBJ2-1, with 12 bases that match TRBD2. Losses at the gene ends were 5 bases for V and 5 bases for J; bases not matched to a gene: 4. CDR3 size: 14 residues. CDR1 and CDR2 from the germline V gene are DFQATT and SNEGSKA (reference sequence). The CDR3 sequence: CSARRTSGNNEQFF. The CDR3 DNA reads as TGCAGTGCTCGTAGGACTAGCGGGAACAATGAGCAGTTCTTC.

The CDR3 region is CASSDTADTDTQYF. CDR3 nucleotide sequence: TGCGCCAGCAGTGATACCGCGGACACAGATACGCAGTATTTT. The gene calls are TRBV10-1 and TRBJ2-3; D is ambiguous. The CDR3 contains 14 residues. Germline CDR1 WNHNN, CDR2 SYGVQD (reference sequence). The ends were cut back, 3 bases at V and 2 bases at J, with 9 bases in the middle.

At least ten counts were recorded for this clonotype. The chain is built from TRBV7-8 and TRBJ2-1, with D possibly matching TRBD2 (6 bases). There are 16 residues in the CDR3. V dropped 2 bases and J dropped 2 bases, with 13 bases sitting between them. CDR1 is SGHVS and CDR2 is FQNEAQ in the germline V gene. DNA for the CDR3: TGTGCCAGCAGCTTACCCCATAGCGGAACCTACAATGAGCAGTTCTTC. Translating gives CASSLPHSGTYNEQFF.

CDR3 amino acids: CASSYTGGMPDTQYF. The CDR3 DNA follows: TGTGCCAGCAGTTACACAGGGGGAATGCCAGATACGCAGTATTTT. This chain connects TRBV6-5 to TRBJ2-3, with 8 bases identical to TRBD1. V gave up 2 bases and J gave up 4 bases; unmatched junction bases: 5. From germline, CDR1 is MNHEY and CDR2 SVGAGI. The CDR3 runs 15 residues.

J is TRBJ2-7 and V is TRBV5-1; D is tentatively TRBD1 or TRBD2 (6 bases each). The V end lost 3 bases, the J end lost 0 bases, and 16 bases lay between the germline ends. The germline CDR1 and CDR2 sequences are SGHRS and YFSETQ. The CDR3 is 16 residues long. The CDR3 sequence is CASSWDTGTYSYEQYF. Written as DNA, the CDR3 is TGCGCCAGCAGCTGGGACACAGGGACTTACTCCTACGAGCAGTACTTC.

This clonotype was seen a handful of times. This rearrangement joins TRBV19 to TRBJ2-2, with D tentatively TRBD1 (7 bases). The V end lost 11 bases, the J end lost 1 base, and 17 bases lay between the germline ends. The CDR3 totals 15 residues. Germline V CDR1 and CDR2: LNHDA, SQIVND (reference sequence). Here the CDR3 reads CAGGTVAGNTGELFF. Here the CDR3 DNA reads TGTGCCGGGGGGACAGTGGCAGGGAACACCGGGGAGCTGTTTTTT.

V usage is TRBV5-1 and J usage is TRBJ2-2, with 9 bases matching TRBD2. Germline assignment: CDR1 SGHRS and CDR2 YFSETQ. V lost 4 bases and J lost 6; bases outside the gene matches: 19. The CDR3 is 19 residues long. The CDR3 region has the DNA TGCGCCAGCAGCCCGGGACTAGCTAAAGTAACTGGCGCTCCCGGGGAGCTGTTTTTT. This encodes CASSPGLAKVTGAPGELFF. The variable domain in full, with the rest retrieved from reference TRBV5-1 and TRBJ2-2, is KAGVTQTPRYLIKTRGQQVTLSCSPISGHRSVSWYQQTPGQGLQFLFEYFSETQRNKGNFPGRFSGRQFSNSRSEMNVSTLELGDSALYLCASSPGLAKVTGAPGELFFGEGSRLTVL.

The chain has TRBV19 and TRBJ1-1; D gene ambiguous. CDR1 is LNHDA and CDR2 is SQIVND in the germline V gene (reference sequence). The CDR3 sequence is 16 residues long. V gave up 3 bases and J gave up 5 bases, with 19 bases separating them. The CDR3 is CASSITYRTLRTEAFF. CDR3 nucleotide sequence: TGTGCCAGTAGTATTACTTACCGGACGTTACGGACTGAAGCTTTCTTT. The full variable domain, its missing parts supplied by reference TRBV19 and TRBJ1-1, is DGGITQSPKYLFRKEGQNVTLSCEQNLNHDAMYWYRQDPGQGLRLIYYSQIVNDFQKGDIAEGYSVSREKKESFPLTVTSAQKNPTAFYLCASSITYRTLRTEAFFGQGTRLTVV.

This clonotype was picked up a small number of times. The J gene is TRBJ2-7, the V gene TRBV29-1; 7 bases are shared with TRBD1. Germline assignment: CDR1 SQVTM and CDR2 ANQGSEA. Germline trimming cut 7 bases from V and 1 base from J; bases unmatched to any gene: 4. The CDR3 spans 12 residues. This CDR3 reads CSAQQGSYEQYF. The CDR3 bases are TGCAGCGCTCAACAGGGGTCCTACGAGCAGTACTTC.

This clonotype appeared a few times. V is TRBV20-1 and J is TRBJ2-7; tentative D call: TRBD2 (5 bases). V lost 4 bases and J lost 0, with 13 bases in between. This CDR3 has 14 amino acids. The germline gives CDR1 DFQATT, CDR2 SNEGSKA (reference sequence). CDR3 loop: CSAIPRGSSYEQYF. CDR3 coding DNA: TGCAGTGCTATCCCCAGAGGGAGCTCCTACGAGCAGTACTTC.